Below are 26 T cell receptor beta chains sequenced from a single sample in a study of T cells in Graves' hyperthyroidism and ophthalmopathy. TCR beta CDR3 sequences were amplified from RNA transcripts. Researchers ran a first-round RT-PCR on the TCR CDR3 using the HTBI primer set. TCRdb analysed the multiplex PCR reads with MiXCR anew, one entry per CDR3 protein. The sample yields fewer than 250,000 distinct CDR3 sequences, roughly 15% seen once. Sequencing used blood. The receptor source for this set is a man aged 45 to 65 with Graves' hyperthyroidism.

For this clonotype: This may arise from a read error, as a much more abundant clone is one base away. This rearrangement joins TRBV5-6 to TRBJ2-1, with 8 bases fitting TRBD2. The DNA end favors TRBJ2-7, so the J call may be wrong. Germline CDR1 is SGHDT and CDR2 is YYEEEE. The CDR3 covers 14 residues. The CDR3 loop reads CASSRTSRYNEQYF. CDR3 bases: TGTGCCAGCAGCCGGACTAGCAGGTACAATGAGCAGTACTTC.

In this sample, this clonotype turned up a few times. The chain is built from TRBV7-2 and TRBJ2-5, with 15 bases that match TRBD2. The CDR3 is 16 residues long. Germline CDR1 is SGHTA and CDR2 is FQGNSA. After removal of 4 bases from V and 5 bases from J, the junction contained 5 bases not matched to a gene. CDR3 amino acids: CASSYWTSGRGETQYF. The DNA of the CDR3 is TGTGCCAGCAGCTATTGGACTAGCGGGAGGGGGGAGACCCAGTACTTC.

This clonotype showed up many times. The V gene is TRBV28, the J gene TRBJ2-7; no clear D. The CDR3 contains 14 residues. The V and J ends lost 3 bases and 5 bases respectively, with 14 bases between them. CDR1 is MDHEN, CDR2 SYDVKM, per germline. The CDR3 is CASSFLGQANEQYF. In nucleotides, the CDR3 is TGTGCCAGCAGTTTTCTTGGCCAGGCCAACGAGCAGTACTTC.

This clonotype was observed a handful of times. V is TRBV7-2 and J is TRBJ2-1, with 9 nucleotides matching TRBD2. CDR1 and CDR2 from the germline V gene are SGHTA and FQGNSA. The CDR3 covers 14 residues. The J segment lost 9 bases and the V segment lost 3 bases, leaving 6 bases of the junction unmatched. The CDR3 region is CASSFLAGEGEQFF. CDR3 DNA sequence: TGTGCCAGCAGCTTTTTAGCGGGAGAGGGTGAGCAGTTCTTC. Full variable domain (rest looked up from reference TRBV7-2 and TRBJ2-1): GAGVSQSPSNKVTEKGKDVELRCDPISGHTALYWYRQSLGQGLEFLIYFQGNSAPDKSGLPSDRFSAERTGGSVSTLTIQRTQQEDSAVYLCASSFLAGEGEQFFGPGTRLTVL.

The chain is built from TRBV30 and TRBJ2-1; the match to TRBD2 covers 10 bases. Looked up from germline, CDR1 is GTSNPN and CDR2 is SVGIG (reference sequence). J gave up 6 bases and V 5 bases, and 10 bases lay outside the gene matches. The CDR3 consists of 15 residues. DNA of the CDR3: TGTGCCTGGGAGCGGGGGAGCGGGAGGGGCAATGAGCAGTTCTTC. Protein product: CAWERGSGRGNEQFF.

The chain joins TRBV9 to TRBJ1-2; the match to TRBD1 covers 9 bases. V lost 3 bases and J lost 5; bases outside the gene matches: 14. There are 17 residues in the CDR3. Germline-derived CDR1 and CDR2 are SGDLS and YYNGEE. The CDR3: CASSAQSGTGKVYGYTF. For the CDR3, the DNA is TGTGCCAGCAGCGCCCAAAGTGGGACAGGGAAGGTATATGGCTACACCTTC.

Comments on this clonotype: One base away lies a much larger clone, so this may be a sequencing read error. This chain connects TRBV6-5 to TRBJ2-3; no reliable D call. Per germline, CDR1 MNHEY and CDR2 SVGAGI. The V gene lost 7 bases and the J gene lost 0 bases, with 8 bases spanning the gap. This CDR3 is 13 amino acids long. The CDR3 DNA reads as TGTGCCAGCAATTGTAGGAGCACAGATACGCAGTATTTT. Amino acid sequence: CASNCRSTDTQYF.

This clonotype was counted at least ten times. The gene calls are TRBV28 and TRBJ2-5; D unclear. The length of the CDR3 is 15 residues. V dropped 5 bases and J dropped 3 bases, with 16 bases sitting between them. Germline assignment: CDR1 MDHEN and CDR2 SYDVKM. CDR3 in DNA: TGTGCCAGCAGTGGTAAGGACGGTTGGGAAGAGACCCAGTACTTC. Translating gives CASSGKDGWEETQYF.

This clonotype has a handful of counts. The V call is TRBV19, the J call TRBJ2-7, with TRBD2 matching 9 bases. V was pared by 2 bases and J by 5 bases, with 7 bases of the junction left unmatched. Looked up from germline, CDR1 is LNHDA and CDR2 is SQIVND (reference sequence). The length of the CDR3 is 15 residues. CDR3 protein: CASSIRVAGADEQYF. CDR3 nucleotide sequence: TGTGCCAGTAGTATAAGGGTAGCGGGAGCGGACGAGCAGTACTTC.

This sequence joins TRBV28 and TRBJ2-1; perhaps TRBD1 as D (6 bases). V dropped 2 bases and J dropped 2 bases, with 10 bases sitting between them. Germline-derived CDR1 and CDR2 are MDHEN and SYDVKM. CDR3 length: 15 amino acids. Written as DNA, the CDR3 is TGTGCCAGCAGTTTAGGCAGGGACACCTACAATGAGCAGTTCTTC. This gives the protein CASSLGRDTYNEQFF.

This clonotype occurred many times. The CDR3 here is CASSRQTEETQYF. DNA for the CDR3: TGTGCCAGCAGCCGACAGACGGAAGAGACCCAGTACTTC. V usage is TRBV3-1 and J usage is TRBJ2-5; tentative D call: TRBD1 (5 bases). Trimming took off 4 bases at V and 3 bases at J, with 9 bases between the two ends. The CDR3 sequence is 13 residues long. The germline V gene has CDR1 LGHDT and CDR2 YNNKEL (reference sequence).

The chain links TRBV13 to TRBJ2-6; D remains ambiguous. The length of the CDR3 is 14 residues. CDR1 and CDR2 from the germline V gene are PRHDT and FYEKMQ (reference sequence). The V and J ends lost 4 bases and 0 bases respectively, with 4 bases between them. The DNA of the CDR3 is TGTGCCAGCAGCTCCAGCTCTGGGGCCAACGTCCTGACTTTC. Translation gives CASSSSSGANVLTF. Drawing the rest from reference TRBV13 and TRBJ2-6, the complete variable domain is AAGVIQSPRHLIKEKRETATLKCYPIPRHDTVYWYQQGPGQDPQFLISFYEKMQSDKGSIPDRFSAQQFSDYHSELNMSSLELGDSALYFCASSSSSGANVLTFGAGSRLTVL.

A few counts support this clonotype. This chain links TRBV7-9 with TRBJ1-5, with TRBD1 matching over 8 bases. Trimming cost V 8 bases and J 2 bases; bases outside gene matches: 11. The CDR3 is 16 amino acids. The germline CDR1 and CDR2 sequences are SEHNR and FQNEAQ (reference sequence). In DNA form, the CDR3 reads TGTGCCAGCGCTAAGGACAGGGTCGGTGGCAATCAGCCCCAGCATTTT. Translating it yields CASAKDRVGGNQPQHF.

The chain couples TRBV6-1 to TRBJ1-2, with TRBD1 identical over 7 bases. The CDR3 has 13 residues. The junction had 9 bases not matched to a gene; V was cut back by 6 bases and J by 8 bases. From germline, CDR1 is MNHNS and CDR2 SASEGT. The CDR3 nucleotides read TGTGCCAGCAGCAGACAGGGTCTCGAGGGCTACACCTTC. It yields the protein CASSRQGLEGYTF.

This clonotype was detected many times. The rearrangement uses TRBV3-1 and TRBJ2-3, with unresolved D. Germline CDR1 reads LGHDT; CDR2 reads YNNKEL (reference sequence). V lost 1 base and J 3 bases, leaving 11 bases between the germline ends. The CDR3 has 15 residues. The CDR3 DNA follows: TGTGCCAGCAGCCAAGTGAAGGCCCGAACAGATACGCAGTATTTT. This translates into CASSQVKARTDTQYF.

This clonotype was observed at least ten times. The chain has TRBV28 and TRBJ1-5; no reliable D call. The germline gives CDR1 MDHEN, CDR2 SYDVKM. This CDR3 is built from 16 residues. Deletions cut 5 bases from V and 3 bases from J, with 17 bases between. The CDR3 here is CASSTPGRNINQPQHF. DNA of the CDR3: TGTGCCAGCAGTACCCCGGGGAGGAACATCAATCAGCCCCAGCATTTT.

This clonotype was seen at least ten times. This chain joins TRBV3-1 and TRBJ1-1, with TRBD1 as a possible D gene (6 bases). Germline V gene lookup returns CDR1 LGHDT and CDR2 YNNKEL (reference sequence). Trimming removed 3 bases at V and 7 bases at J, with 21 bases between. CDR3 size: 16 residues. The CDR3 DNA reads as TGTGCCAGCAGCCAGGGGGCTGCAGGGGAGTTCGGTGAAGCTTTCTTT. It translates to CASSQGAAGEFGEAFF.

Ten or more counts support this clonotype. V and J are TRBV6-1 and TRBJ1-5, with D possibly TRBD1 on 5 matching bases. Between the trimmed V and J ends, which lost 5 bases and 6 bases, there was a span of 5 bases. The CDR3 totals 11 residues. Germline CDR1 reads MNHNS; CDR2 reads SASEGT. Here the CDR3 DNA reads TGTGCCAGCAGTAGGGGTCAGCCCCAGCATTTT. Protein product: CASSRGQPQHF.

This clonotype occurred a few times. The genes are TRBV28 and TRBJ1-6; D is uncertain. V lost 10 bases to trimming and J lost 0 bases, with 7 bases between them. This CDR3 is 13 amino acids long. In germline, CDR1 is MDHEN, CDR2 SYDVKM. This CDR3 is CATSSSYNSPLHF. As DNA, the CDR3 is TGTGCCACCTCGAGCTCCTATAATTCACCCCTCCACTTT. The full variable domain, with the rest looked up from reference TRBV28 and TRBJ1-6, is DVKVTQSSRYLVKRTGEKVFLECVQDMDHENMFWYRQDPGLGLRLIYFSYDVKMKEKGDIPEGYSVSREKKERFSLILESASTNQTSMYLCATSSSYNSPLHFGNGTRLTVT.

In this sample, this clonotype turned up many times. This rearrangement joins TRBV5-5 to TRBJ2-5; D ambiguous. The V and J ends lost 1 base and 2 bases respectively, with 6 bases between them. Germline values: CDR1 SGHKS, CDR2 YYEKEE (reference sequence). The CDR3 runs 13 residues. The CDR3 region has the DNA TGTGCCAGCAGCTTGCTTTATCAAGAGACCCAGTACTTC. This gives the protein CASSLLYQETQYF.

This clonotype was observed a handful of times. Here the CDR3 DNA reads TGTGCCAGCAGTGGGACGCGTGGAAACACCATATATTTT. It translates to CASSGTRGNTIYF. The chain recombines TRBV11-3 with TRBJ1-3; D possibly corresponds to TRBD1 (5 bases). CDR1 and CDR2 from the germline V gene are SGHNT and YENEEA. Trimming pared 6 bases from V and 3 bases from J, leaving 9 bases between. The CDR3 has 13 residues. The variable domain in full, completed from reference TRBV11-3 and TRBJ1-3, reads EAGVVQSPRYKIIEKKQPVAFWCNPISGHNTLYWYLQNLGQGPELLIRYENEEAVDDSQLPKDRFSAERLKGVDSTLKIQPAELGDSAVYLCASSGTRGNTIYFGEGSWLTVV.

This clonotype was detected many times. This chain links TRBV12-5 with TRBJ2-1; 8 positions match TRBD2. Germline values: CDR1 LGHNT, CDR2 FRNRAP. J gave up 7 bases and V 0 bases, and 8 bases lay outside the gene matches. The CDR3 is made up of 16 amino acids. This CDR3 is CASGLVHGRAGNEQFF. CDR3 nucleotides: TGTGCTAGTGGTTTGGTACACGGGAGGGCCGGGAATGAGCAGTTCTTC.

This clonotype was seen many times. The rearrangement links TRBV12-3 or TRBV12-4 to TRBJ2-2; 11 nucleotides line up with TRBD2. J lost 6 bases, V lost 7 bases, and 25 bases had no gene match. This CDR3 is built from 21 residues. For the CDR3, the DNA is TGTGCCAGCATCAGACGCGGTAGAGGCTTAGCGGGAGGGCTGGTGGCCGGGGAGCTGTTTTTT. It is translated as CASIRRGRGLAGGLVAGELFF.

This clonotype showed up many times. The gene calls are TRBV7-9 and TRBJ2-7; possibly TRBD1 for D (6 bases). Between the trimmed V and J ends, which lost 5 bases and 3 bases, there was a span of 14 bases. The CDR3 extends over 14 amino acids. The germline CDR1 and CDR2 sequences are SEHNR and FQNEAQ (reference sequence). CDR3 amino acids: CASSPLWGLYEQYF. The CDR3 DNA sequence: TGTGCCAGCAGCCCACTATGGGGGCTCTACGAGCAGTACTTC.

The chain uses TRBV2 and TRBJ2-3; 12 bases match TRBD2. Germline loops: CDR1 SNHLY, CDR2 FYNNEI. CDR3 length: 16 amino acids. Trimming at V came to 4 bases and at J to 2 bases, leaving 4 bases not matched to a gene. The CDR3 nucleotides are TGTGCCAGCAGTGGGACTAGCGGGATTTACACAGATACGCAGTATTTT. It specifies CASSGTSGIYTDTQYF.

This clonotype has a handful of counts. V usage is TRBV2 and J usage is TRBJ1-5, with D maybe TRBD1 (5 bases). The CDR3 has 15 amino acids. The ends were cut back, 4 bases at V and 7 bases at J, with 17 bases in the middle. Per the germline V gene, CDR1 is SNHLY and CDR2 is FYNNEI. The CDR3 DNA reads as TGTGCCAGCAGTGTAGGCAGGGAAATATTGCAGCCCCAGCATTTT. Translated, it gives CASSVGREILQPQHF.